One sample yielded the 20 T cell receptor beta chains listed below, sequenced in a study of OX40 agonist ivuxolimab in advanced cancers. Profiled with immunoSEQ multiplex PCR; TCRdb holds only in-frame clones, not every one. The sample lists 70,000 to 85,000 clones, around 83% occurring once. The input for sequencing was CD4+ or CD8+ T cells sorted from blood, taken in a trial of the OX40 agonist ivuxolimab. The origin of the receptors is an adult with an advanced solid tumor such as melanoma, head and neck, liver or kidney cancer.

The rearrangement joins TRBV6-1 to TRBJ1-6; 9 nucleotides line up with TRBD1. With 7 bases clipped from V and 8 bases from J, the junction kept 3 bases outside the gene matches. CDR3 length: 13 residues. Germline-derived CDR1 and CDR2 are MNHNS and SASEGT. This chain's CDR3 is CASTDRGDSPLHF. For the CDR3, the DNA is TGTGCCAGCACGGACAGGGGAGATTCACCCCTCCACTTT.

V and J are TRBV19 and TRBJ1-5; D is uncertain. From germline, CDR1 is LNHDA and CDR2 SQIVND (reference sequence). With 7 bases removed from V and 6 bases from J, the gap between germline ends came to 10 bases. This CDR3 is built from 12 residues. The CDR3 region has the DNA TGTGCCAGTACCAGAACAAGTCAGCCCCAGCATTTT. This sequence encodes CASTRTSQPQHF.

V usage is TRBV4-1 and J usage is TRBJ1-6; D remains unclear. The germline V gene has CDR1 MGHRA and CDR2 YSYEKL. With 5 bases removed from V and 7 bases from J, the gap between germline ends came to 18 bases. This CDR3 comprises 16 residues. CDR3 residues: CASSGREVVGNSPLHF. The CDR3 DNA reads as TGCGCCAGCAGCGGGAGGGAGGTCGTGGGGAATTCACCCCTCCACTTT.

This clone was detected once. The chain joins TRBV18 to TRBJ2-2, with 11 bases fitting TRBD1. The CDR3 spans 14 residues. Trimming cost V 7 bases and J 6 bases; bases outside gene matches: 4. The germline V gene has CDR1 KGHSH and CDR2 LQKENI. CDR3 DNA sequence: TGTGCCAGCTTTGGACAGGGGGCATCCGGGGAGCTGTTTTTT. This encodes CASFGQGASGELFF.

In DNA, the CDR3 is TGTGCCAGCTCACCAGGATTTGCAACTAATGAAAAACTGTTTTTT. Encoded protein: CASSPGFATNEKLFF. The chain uses TRBV18 and TRBJ1-4; D is ambiguous. CDR3 length: 15 residues. V was shortened by 2 bases and J by 0 bases, with 7 bases between the two germline ends. CDR1 and CDR2 from the germline V gene are KGHSH and LQKENI. Looking up the rest from reference TRBV18 and TRBJ1-4 gives the full variable domain: NAGVMQNPRHLVRRRGQEARLRCSPMKGHSHVYWYRQLPEEGLKFMVYLQKENIIDESGMPKERFSAEFPKEGPSILRIQQVVRGDSAAYFCASSPGFATNEKLFFGSGTQLSVL.

The chain joins TRBV7-3 to TRBJ2-1; TRBD1 aligns across 8 bases. CDR3 length: 15 residues. Germline V gene lookup returns CDR1 SGHTA and CDR2 FQGTGA. After removal of 5 bases from V and 9 bases from J, the junction contained 12 bases not matched to a gene. The CDR3 reads CASSPDRQGKGEQFF. The CDR3 DNA follows: TGTGCCAGCAGCCCTGACCGACAGGGGAAAGGTGAGCAGTTCTTC.

The CDR3 DNA reads as TGTGCCAGCAGGAACGACAGGGGGAGTTCACCCCTCCACTTT. Protein sequence: CASRNDRGSSPLHF. V and J are TRBV6-5 and TRBJ1-6; 9 nucleotides align to TRBD1. V shed 6 bases and J 9 bases; nucleotides not matched to a gene: 6. The CDR3 is 14 residues long. CDR1 and CDR2 (germline): MNHEY, SVGAGI.

This rearrangement joins TRBV4-3 to TRBJ2-3; TRBD1 is a possible D gene (6 bases). The V end lost 1 base, the J end lost 10 bases, and 9 bases lay between the germline ends. This CDR3 comprises 12 residues. From germline, CDR1 is LGHNA and CDR2 YSLEER. DNA for the CDR3: TGCGCCAGCAGCCAAGGGGCAGGGGCGCAGTATTTT. Encoded protein: CASSQGAGAQYF.

This clone was observed a handful of times. This sequence joins TRBV11-3 and TRBJ2-6; no firm D call. This CDR3 has 14 amino acids. Germline CDR1 and CDR2: SGHNT and YENEEA. Trimming cost V 2 bases and J 0 bases, with 2 bases left between them. CDR3 bases: TGTGCCAGCAGCTTAACCTCTGGGGCCAACGTCCTGACTTTC. It translates to CASSLTSGANVLTF.

The genes are TRBV18 and TRBJ2-7, with 8 bases matching TRBD2. V lost 5 bases, J lost 3 bases, and 6 bases stayed unmatched. The CDR3 is 14 amino acids. Germline CDR1 is KGHSH and CDR2 is LQKENI. The CDR3 coding sequence is TGTGCCAGCTCAGATTTTAGCGGGGACTACGAGCAGTACTTC. Translated: CASSDFSGDYEQYF.

The rearrangement uses TRBV5-4 and TRBJ2-5; D perhaps matches TRBD1 (5 bases). There are 13 residues in the CDR3. Trimming took off 1 base at V and 5 bases at J, with 9 bases between the two ends. CDR1 is SGHNT, CDR2 YYREEE, per germline (reference sequence). The CDR3 region is CASSLQGRETQYF. The CDR3 bases are TGTGCCAGCAGCTTGCAGGGTCGCGAGACCCAGTACTTC.

The table lists this clone with a few counts. The V and J genes are TRBV5-1 and TRBJ2-3; D may correspond to TRBD1 or TRBD2 (5 bases each). V lost 0 bases and J lost 2, with 13 bases in between. The V gene's germline CDR1 is SGHRS and CDR2 YFSETQ. CDR3 length: 16 amino acids. CDR3 sequence (DNA): TGCGCCAGCAGCTTGGGATCTTCAGGGACCACAGATACGCAGTATTTT. It codes for CASSLGSSGTTDTQYF.

The rearrangement uses TRBV10-3 and TRBJ2-6; TRBD1 matches at 9 bases. V shed 8 bases, J shed 0 bases, and the junction held 14 bases outside the gene matches. The CDR3 has 19 amino acids. Germline CDR1 and CDR2: ENHRY and SYGVKD. The CDR3 DNA sequence: TGTGCCATCGGAGGGGACAGGGAAACTTTCTACTCTGGGGCCAACGTCCTGACTTTC. It encodes CAIGGDRETFYSGANVLTF.

In this sample, this clone turned up a few times. This chain joins TRBV27 and TRBJ1-6; 10 nucleotides agree with TRBD1. Germline V gene lookup returns CDR1 MNHEY and CDR2 SMNVEV (reference sequence). This CDR3 has 14 residues. Trimming took 6 bases from V and 8 from J; bases not matched to a gene: 4. In DNA form, the CDR3 reads TGTGCCAGCAGATCGGACAGGGGGTATTCACCCCTCCACTTT. This codes for CASRSDRGYSPLHF.

The chain uses TRBV18 and TRBJ1-4; no reliable D call. Germline lookup yields CDR1 KGHSH and CDR2 LQKENI. V was trimmed by 3 bases and J by 6 bases, leaving 11 bases between them. This CDR3 comprises 14 residues. DNA for the CDR3: TGTGCCAGCTCACCGGGCGGCGCGGATGAAAAACTGTTTTTT. It is translated as CASSPGGADEKLFF.

The rearrangement links TRBV19 to TRBJ2-5; the D gene could be TRBD1 or TRBD2 (5 bases each). From germline, CDR1 is LNHDA and CDR2 SQIVND (reference sequence). Trimming removed 4 bases from V and 4 bases from J, with 13 bases in between. The CDR3 is 14 residues long. CDR3 in amino acids: CASSRRGVRETQYF. The CDR3, as DNA: TGTGCCAGTAGTAGAAGAGGGGTGCGAGAGACCCAGTACTTC. Based on the CDR3 plus reference TRBV19 and TRBJ2-5, the full variable domain is DGGITQSPKYLFRKEGQNVTLSCEQNLNHDAMYWYRQDPGQGLRLIYYSQIVNDFQKGDIAEGYSVSREKKESFPLTVTSAQKNPTAFYLCASSRRGVRETQYFGPGTRLLVL.

Worth noting for this clone: The junction and the germline gene differ at one end; a read error may be behind it. The rearrangement links TRBV7-2 to TRBJ2-1; TRBD2 aligns across 7 bases. The length of the CDR3 is 15 residues. CDR1 and CDR2 (germline): SGHTA, FQGNSA. This chain's CDR3 is CASSFTRGTYDEQFF. CDR3 coding DNA: TGTGCCAGCAGCTTTACGCGGGGGACCTACGATGAGCAGTTCTTC.

As DNA, the CDR3 is TGTGCCAGCAGTGAAACAGGCAGACGCTATGGCTACACCTTC. Its protein is CASSETGRRYGYTF. The J gene is TRBJ1-2, the V gene TRBV25-1; D is possibly TRBD1 (5 bases). Germline V gives CDR1 MGHDK, CDR2 SYGVNS. The CDR3 contains 14 residues. Trimming removed 2 bases at V and 4 bases at J, with 11 bases between.

The rearrangement uses TRBV5-1 and TRBJ2-7; 8 bases line up with TRBD2. Germline assignment: CDR1 SGHRS and CDR2 YFSETQ. Germline trimming cut 4 bases from V and 1 base from J; bases unmatched to any gene: 7. The CDR3 totals 15 residues. The CDR3 spells CASSASGTRSYEQYF. The CDR3 DNA is TGCGCCAGCAGCGCCTCCGGGACTAGGTCCTACGAGCAGTACTTC.

This clone was found a few times. The chain combines TRBV6-5 with TRBJ2-7; D possibly uses TRBD1 or TRBD2 (5 bases each). Trimming stripped 8 bases from V and 2 bases from J, with 13 bases between. The CDR3 consists of 13 residues. Germline CDR1 and CDR2: MNHEY and SVGAGI. The CDR3: CASWGRRTYEQYF. The DNA for the CDR3 is TGTGCCAGCTGGGGCAGGAGGACCTACGAGCAGTACTTC.